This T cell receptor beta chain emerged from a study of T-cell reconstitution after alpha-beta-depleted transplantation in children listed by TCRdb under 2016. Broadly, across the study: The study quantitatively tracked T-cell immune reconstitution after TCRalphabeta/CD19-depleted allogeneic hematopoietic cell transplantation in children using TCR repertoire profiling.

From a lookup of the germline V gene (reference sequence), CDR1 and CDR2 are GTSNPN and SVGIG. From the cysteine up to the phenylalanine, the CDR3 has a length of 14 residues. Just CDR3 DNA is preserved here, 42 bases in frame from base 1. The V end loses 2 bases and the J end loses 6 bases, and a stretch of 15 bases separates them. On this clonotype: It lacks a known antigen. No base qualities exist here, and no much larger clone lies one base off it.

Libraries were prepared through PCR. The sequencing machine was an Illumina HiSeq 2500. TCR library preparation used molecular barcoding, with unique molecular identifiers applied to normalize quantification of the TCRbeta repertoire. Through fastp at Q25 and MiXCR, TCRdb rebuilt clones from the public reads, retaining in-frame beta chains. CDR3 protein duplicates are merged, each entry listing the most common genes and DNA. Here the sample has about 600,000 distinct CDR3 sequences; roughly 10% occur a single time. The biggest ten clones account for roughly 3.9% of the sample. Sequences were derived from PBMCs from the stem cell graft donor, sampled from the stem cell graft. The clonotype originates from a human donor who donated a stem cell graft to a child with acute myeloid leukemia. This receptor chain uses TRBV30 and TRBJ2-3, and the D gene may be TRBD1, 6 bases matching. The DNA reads TGTGCCTGGAGTTATGAAGGGGGTTTGGATACGCAGTATTTT. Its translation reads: CAWSYEGGLDTQYF.